The table lists the clone carrying this TCR beta chain with a few counts. Its target is unknown. The sample comes from a study of cytomegalovirus exposure and HLA in healthy donors. Study results and caveats: Most TCR sequences proved rare, with some public TCRs found in many donors.

The CDR3 has 16 amino acids. Trimming shortened V by 3 bases and J by 5 bases, and 17 bases separated the two germline ends. In germline, CDR1 is SGHDT, CDR2 YYEEEE. PCR used 60 Vbeta primers and 13 Jbeta primers. This table comes from immunoSEQ multiplex PCR, and its TCRdb copy is limited to in-frame clones, with some not included. Among about 100,000 clones listed, about 80% were seen once. The chain joins TRBV5-6 to TRBJ1-4; maybe TRBD1 (6 bases). This sequence was found in a man between 40 and 49 years old in good health and CMV-seropositive. Sequencing used PBMCs. This CDR3 is CASSSRRGALNEKLFF. Here the CDR3 DNA reads TGTGCCAGCAGCTCCCGGCGGGGGGCTTTAAATGAAAAACTGTTTTTT.